Presented here are 11 T cell receptor beta chains from one specimen sequenced in a study of blood T cell repertoires in COVID-19. Assay used: immunoSEQ multiplex PCR; TCRdb lists only in-frame clones, some missing. The data show about 200,000 clones, with roughly 75% seen just once and roughly 6% held by the top ten. Sequenced: peripheral blood. All receptors derive from a woman in her 70s with acute or convalescent COVID-19.

The chain recombines TRBV5-4 with TRBJ2-1; no clear D. The germline gives CDR1 SGHNT, CDR2 YYREEE (reference sequence). V shed 4 bases and J shed 8 bases, with 7 bases lying between them. CDR3 length: 11 amino acids. The CDR3 spells CASSARDEQFF. The CDR3 nucleotides are TGTGCCAGCAGCGCACGGGATGAGCAGTTCTTC.

V is TRBV5-1 and J is TRBJ1-5, with D possibly TRBD1 on 5 matching bases. The CDR3 sequence is 13 residues long. V lost 5 bases and J 3 bases, leaving 9 bases between the germline ends. CDR1 SGHRS and CDR2 YFSETQ come from the germline V gene. The CDR3 protein is CASSKGVNQPQHF. As DNA, the CDR3 is TGCGCCAGCAGTAAAGGGGTCAATCAGCCCCAGCATTTT.

This chain links TRBV30 with TRBJ1-5; TRBD1 matches at 8 bases. Germline CDR1 is GTSNPN and CDR2 is SVGIG (reference sequence). This CDR3 is 13 amino acids long. V shed 0 bases and J 7 bases; nucleotides not matched to a gene: 2. For the CDR3, the DNA is TGTGCCTGGAGTGTACAGGGGGAACAGCCCCAGCATTTT. Amino acids: CAWSVQGEQPQHF.

The chain is built from TRBV5-1 and TRBJ2-7; 7 bases agree with TRBD1. CDR1 is SGHRS and CDR2 is YFSETQ in the germline V gene. There are 14 residues in the CDR3. The trim removed 3 bases at V and 6 bases at J, leaving 9 bases unmatched. CDR3 in DNA: TGCGCCAGCAGCTATGGGACAGCTACCACCGAGCAGTACTTC. Translation gives CASSYGTATTEQYF.

The chain couples TRBV19 to TRBJ1-3, with 9 bases fitting TRBD1. Trimming at V came to 7 bases and at J to 2 bases, leaving 6 bases not matched to a gene. The CDR3 covers 15 residues. Germline-derived CDR1 and CDR2 are LNHDA and SQIVND (reference sequence). The CDR3 DNA follows: TGTGCCAGTATTCCGGGACAGGGCACTGGAAACACCATATATTTT. Translating it yields CASIPGQGTGNTIYF. The full variable domain, completed using reference TRBV19 and TRBJ1-3, is DGGITQSPKYLFRKEGQNVTLSCEQNLNHDAMYWYRQDPGQGLRLIYYSQIVNDFQKGDIAEGYSVSREKKESFPLTVTSAQKNPTAFYLCASIPGQGTGNTIYFGEGSWLTVV.

This rearrangement joins TRBV3-1 (or the pseudogene TRBV3-2) to TRBJ2-3; D might be TRBD2 (6 bases). The CDR3 is made up of 14 amino acids. The V end lost 4 bases, the J end lost 0 bases, and 8 bases lay between the germline ends. Germline lookup yields CDR1 LGHDT and CDR2 YNNKEL (reference sequence). For the CDR3, the DNA is TGTGCCAGCAGCCCAGGGACTAGCACAGATACGCAGTATTTT. It specifies CASSPGTSTDTQYF.

The chain employs TRBV7-2 and TRBJ1-1; a weak D match, TRBD1 (5 bases). CDR3 length: 15 residues. Trimming shortened V by 3 bases and J by 3 bases, and 14 bases separated the two germline ends. Germline CDR1 reads SGHTA; CDR2 reads FQGNSA. CDR3 protein: CASSFRGEWYTEAFF. Here the CDR3 DNA reads TGTGCCAGCAGCTTTCGGGGGGAATGGTACACTGAAGCTTTCTTT. Variable domain in full (rest from reference TRBV7-2 and TRBJ1-1): GAGVSQSPSNKVTEKGKDVELRCDPISGHTALYWYRQSLGQGLEFLIYFQGNSAPDKSGLPSDRFSAERTGGSVSTLTIQRTQQEDSAVYLCASSFRGEWYTEAFFGQGTRLTVV.

The chain joins TRBV5-6 to TRBJ2-6; the D is unclear. The CDR3 totals 15 residues. Trimming took 4 bases from V and 0 from J, leaving 8 bases between them. CDR1 SGHDT and CDR2 YYEEEE come from the germline V gene. The CDR3 is CASSHGVSGANVLTF. DNA of the CDR3: TGTGCCAGCAGCCATGGAGTCTCTGGGGCCAACGTCCTGACTTTC.

This chain connects TRBV9 to TRBJ2-7; 12 bases line up with TRBD2. This CDR3 has 20 residues. Germline V gene data show CDR1 as SGDLS and CDR2 as YYNGEE. V lost 0 bases to trimming and J lost 2 bases; unmatched junction nucleotides: 15. The CDR3 DNA sequence: TGTGCCAGCAGCGTAGATGGTGGGTTACTAGCGGGAGGAGTCACCTACGAGCAGTACTTC. Amino acids: CASSVDGGLLAGGVTYEQYF.

This clone was seen at least ten times. The chain employs TRBV10-3 and TRBJ2-2; 7 nucleotides match TRBD2. The V and J ends lost 8 bases and 5 bases, in that order; junction bases with no gene match: 8. CDR1 ENHRY and CDR2 SYGVKD come from the germline V gene. CDR3 length equals 14 residues. The CDR3 loop is CAILAGDATGELFF. As DNA, the CDR3 is TGTGCCATCCTGGCGGGAGACGCGACCGGGGAGCTGTTTTTT.

The chain couples TRBV5-4 to TRBJ1-1; possibly TRBD1 for D (5 bases). Trimming removed 4 bases at V and 4 bases at J, with 17 bases between. CDR3 length: 15 amino acids. Germline CDR1 and CDR2: SGHNT and YYREEE (reference sequence). The CDR3, as DNA: TGTGCCAGCAGCGAGAGAACAGGTGCGAGCACTGAAGCTTTCTTT. It codes for CASSERTGASTEAFF.